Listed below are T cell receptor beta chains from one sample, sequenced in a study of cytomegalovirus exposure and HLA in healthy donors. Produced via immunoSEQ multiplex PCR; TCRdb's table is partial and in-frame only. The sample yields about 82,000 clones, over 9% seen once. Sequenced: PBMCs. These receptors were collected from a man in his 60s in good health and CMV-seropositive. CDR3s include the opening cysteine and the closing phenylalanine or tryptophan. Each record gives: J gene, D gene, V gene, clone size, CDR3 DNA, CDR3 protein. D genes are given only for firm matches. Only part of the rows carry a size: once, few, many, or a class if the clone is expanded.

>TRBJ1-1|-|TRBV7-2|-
TGTGCCAGCAGTTTTGGGCCGGACACTGAAGCTTTCTTT
CASSFGPDTEAFF
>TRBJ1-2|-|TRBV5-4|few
TGTGCCAGCAGCCCTCGGCAGGGCCTAGGATATGGCTACACCTTC
CASSPRQGLGYGYTF
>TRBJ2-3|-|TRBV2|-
TGTGCCAGCCGCGACGGCGGGATTGTGACAGATACGCAGTATTTT
CASRDGGIVTDTQYF
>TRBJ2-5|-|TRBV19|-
TGTGCCAGTAGTATAGTCGGGGGAGGCGAGACCCAGTACTTC
CASSIVGGGETQYF
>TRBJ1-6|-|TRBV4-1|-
TGCGCCAGCAGCCAAGATGACTGGAGCTCCTATAATTCACCCCTCCACTTT
CASSQDDWSSYNSPLHF
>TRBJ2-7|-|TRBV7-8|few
TGTGCCAGCACCGACCGGCGGTTGAGCTCCTACGAGCAGTACTTC
CASTDRRLSSYEQYF
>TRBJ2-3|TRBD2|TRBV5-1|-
TGCGCCAGCAGCTTGGGGACTAGCGGGAGGTCAGATACGCAGTATTTT
CASSLGTSGRSDTQYF
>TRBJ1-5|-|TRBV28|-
TGTGCCAGCATTTCTACAGGGATAGGCAATCAGCCCCAGCATTTT
CASISTGIGNQPQHF
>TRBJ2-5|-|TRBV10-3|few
TGTGCCATCTCCTACGGGAGAGGGGAGACCCAGTACTTC
CAISYGRGETQYF
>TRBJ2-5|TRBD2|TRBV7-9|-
TGTGCCAGCAGCTTAGTCACGCGGGGGGGGGAGACCCAGTACTTC
CASSLVTRGGETQYF